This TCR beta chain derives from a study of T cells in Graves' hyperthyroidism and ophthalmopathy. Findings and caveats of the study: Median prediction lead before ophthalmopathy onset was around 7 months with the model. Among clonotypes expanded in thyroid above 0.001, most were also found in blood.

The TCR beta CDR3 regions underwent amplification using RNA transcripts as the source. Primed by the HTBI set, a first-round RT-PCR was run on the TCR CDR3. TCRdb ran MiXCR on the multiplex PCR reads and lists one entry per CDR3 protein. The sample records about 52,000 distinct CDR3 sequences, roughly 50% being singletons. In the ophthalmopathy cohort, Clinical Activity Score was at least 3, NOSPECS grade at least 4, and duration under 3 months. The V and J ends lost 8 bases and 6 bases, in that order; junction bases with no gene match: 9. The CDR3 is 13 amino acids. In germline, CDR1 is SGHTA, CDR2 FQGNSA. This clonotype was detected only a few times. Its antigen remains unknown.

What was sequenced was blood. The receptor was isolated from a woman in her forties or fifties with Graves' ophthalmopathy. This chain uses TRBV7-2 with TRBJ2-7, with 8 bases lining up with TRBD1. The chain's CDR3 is CASSLTGQGEQYF. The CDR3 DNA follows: TGTGCCAGCTCACTAACCGGACAGGGCGAGCAGTACTTC.